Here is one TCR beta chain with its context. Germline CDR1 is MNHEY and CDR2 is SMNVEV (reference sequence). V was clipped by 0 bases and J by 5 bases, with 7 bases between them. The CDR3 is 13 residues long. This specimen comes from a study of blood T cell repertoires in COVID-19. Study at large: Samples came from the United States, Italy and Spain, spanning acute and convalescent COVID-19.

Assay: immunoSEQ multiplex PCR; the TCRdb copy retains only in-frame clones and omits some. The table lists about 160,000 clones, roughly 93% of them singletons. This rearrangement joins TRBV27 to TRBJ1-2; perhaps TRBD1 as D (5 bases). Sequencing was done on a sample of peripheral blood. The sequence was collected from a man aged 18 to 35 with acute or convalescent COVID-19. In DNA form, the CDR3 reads TGTGCCAGCAGTTTATCAGGGGATTATGGCTACACCTTC. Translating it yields CASSLSGDYGYTF.